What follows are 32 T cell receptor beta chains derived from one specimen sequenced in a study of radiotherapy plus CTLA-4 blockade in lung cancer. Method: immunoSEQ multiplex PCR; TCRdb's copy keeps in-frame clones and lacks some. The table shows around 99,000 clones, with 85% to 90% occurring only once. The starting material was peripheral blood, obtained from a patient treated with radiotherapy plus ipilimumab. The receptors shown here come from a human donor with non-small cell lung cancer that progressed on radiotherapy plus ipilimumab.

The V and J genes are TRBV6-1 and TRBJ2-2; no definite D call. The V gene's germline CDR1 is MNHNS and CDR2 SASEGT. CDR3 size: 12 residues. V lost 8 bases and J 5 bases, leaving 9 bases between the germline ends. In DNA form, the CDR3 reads TGTGCCAGCGCCAGAAGAACCGGGGAGCTGTTTTTT. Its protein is CASARRTGELFF.

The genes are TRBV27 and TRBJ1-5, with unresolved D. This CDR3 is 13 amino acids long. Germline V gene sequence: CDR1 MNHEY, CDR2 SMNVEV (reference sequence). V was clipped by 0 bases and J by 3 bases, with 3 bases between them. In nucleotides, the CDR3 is TGTGCCAGCAGTTTATCTCTCAATCAGCCCCAGCATTTT. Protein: CASSLSLNQPQHF.

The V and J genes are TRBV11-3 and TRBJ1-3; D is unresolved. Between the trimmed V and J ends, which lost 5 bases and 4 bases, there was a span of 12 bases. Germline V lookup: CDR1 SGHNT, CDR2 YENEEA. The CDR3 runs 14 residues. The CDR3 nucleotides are TGTGCCAGCAGCCATGGGGAGTCCGGAAACACCATATATTTT. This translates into CASSHGESGNTIYF. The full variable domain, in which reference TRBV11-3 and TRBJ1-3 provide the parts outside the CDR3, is EAGVVQSPRYKIIEKKQPVAFWCNPISGHNTLYWYLQNLGQGPELLIRYENEEAVDDSQLPKDRFSAERLKGVDSTLKIQPAELGDSAVYLCASSHGESGNTIYFGEGSWLTVV.

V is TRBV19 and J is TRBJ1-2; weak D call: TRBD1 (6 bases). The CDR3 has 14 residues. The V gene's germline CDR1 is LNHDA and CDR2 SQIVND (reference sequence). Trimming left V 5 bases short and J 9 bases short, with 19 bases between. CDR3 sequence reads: CASSSRGHIGRYTF. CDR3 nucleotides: TGTGCCAGTAGTTCCAGGGGACATATCGGGCGCTACACCTTC. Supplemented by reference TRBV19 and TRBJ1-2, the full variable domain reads DGGITQSPKYLFRKEGQNVTLSCEQNLNHDAMYWYRQDPGQGLRLIYYSQIVNDFQKGDIAEGYSVSREKKESFPLTVTSAQKNPTAFYLCASSSRGHIGRYTFGSGTRLTVV.

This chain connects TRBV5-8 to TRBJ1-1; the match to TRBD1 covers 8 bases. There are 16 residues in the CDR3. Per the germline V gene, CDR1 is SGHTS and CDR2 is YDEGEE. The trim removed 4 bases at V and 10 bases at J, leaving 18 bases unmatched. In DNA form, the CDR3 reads TGTGCCAGCAGCCTCTTACAGACAGGGGCCTCCTCTGGAGCTTTCTTT. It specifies CASSLLQTGASSGAFF.

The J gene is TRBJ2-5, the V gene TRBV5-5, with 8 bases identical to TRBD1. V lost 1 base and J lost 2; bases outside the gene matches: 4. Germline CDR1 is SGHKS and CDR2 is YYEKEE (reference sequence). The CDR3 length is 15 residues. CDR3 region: CASSLFGQGQETQYF. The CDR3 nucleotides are TGTGCCAGCAGCTTGTTCGGACAGGGACAAGAGACCCAGTACTTC. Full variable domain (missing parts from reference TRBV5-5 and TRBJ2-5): DAGVTQSPTHLIKTRGQQVTLRCSPISGHKSVSWYQQVLGQGPQFIFQYYEKEERGRGNFPDRFSARQFPNYSSELNVNALLLGDSALYLCASSLFGQGQETQYFGPGTRLLVL.

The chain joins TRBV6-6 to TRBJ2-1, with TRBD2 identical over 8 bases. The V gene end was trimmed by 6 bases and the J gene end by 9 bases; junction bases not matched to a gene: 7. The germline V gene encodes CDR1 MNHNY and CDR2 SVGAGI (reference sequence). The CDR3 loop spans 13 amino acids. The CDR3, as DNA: TGTGCCAGCAGAGGATCCCGGGGGGGTGAGCAGTTCTTC. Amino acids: CASRGSRGGEQFF.

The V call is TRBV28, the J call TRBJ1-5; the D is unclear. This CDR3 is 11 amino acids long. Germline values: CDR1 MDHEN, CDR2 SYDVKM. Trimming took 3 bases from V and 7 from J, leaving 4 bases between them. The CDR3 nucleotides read TGTGCCAGCAGTTTGGGGCAGCCCCAGCATTTT. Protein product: CASSLGQPQHF.

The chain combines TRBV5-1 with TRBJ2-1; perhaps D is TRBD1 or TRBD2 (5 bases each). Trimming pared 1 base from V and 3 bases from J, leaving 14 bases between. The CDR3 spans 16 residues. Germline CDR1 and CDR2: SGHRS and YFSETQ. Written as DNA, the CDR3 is TGCGCCAGCAGCTTGTTGGGGGATTTGATCTACAATGAGCAGTTCTTC. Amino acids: CASSLLGDLIYNEQFF.

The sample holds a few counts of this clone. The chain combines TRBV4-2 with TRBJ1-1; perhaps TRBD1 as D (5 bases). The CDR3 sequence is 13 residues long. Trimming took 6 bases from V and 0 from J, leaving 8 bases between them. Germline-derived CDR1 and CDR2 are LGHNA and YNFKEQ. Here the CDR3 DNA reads TGTGCCAGCAGAGGACAAATGAACACTGAAGCTTTCTTT. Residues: CASRGQMNTEAFF.

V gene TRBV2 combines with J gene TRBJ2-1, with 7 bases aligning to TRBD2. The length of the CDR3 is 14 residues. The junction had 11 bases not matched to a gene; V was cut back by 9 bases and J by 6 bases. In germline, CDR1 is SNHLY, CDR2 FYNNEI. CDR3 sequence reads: CARTPSSGSNEQFF. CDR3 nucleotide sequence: TGTGCCAGAACCCCTTCTAGCGGAAGCAATGAGCAGTTCTTC.

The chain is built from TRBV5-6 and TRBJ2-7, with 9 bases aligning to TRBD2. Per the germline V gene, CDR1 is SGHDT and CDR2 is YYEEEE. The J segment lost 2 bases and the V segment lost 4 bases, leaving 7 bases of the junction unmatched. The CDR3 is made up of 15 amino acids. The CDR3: CASSREREVAYEQYF. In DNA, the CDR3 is TGTGCCAGCAGCCGGGAGCGGGAGGTCGCCTACGAGCAGTACTTC. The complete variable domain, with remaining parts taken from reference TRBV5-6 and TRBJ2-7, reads DAGVTQSPTHLIKTRGQQVTLRCSPKSGHDTVSWYQQALGQGPQFIFQYYEEEERQRGNFPDRFSGHQFPNYSSELNVNALLLGDSALYLCASSREREVAYEQYFGPGTRLTVT.

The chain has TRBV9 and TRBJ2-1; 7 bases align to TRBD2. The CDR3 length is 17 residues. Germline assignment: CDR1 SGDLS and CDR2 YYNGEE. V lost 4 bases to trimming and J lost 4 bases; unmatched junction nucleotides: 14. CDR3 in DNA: TGTGCCAGCAGCTCCCCGCCTGCCGGACTAGGGTACAATGAGCAGTTCTTC. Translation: CASSSPPAGLGYNEQFF.

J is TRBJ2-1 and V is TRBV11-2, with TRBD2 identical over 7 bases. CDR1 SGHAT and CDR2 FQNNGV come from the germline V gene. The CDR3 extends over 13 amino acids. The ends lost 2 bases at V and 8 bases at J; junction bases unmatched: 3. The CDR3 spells CASSLPSGYEQFF. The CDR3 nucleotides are TGTGCCAGCAGCTTACCTAGCGGCTATGAGCAGTTCTTC.

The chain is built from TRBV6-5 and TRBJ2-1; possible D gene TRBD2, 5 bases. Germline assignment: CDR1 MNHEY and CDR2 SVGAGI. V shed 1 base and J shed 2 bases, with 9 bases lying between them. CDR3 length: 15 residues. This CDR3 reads CASSYLSGTYNEQFF. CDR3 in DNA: TGTGCCAGCAGTTACTTGAGCGGAACCTACAATGAGCAGTTCTTC.

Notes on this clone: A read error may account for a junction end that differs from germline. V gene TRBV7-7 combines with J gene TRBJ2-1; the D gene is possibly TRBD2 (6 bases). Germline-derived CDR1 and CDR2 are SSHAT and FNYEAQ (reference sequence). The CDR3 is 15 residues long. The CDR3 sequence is CASSLGEDGYNEQFF. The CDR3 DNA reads TGTGCTAGCAGCTTAGGGGAGGACGGATACAATGAGCAGTTCTTC.

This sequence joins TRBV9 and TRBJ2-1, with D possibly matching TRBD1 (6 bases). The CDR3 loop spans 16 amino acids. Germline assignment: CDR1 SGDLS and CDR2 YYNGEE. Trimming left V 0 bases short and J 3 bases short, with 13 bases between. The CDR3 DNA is TGTGCCAGCAGCGTAGTGCAGGACAGCCTCTACAATGAGCAGTTCTTC. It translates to CASSVVQDSLYNEQFF.

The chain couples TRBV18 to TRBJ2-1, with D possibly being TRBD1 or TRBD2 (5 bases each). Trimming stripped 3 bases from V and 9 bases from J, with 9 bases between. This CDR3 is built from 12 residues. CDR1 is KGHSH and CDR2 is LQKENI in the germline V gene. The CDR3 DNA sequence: TGTGCCAGCTCACCTCTTGGGGGTGAGCAGTTCTTC. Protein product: CASSPLGGEQFF. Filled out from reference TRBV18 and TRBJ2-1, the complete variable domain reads NAGVMQNPRHLVRRRGQEARLRCSPMKGHSHVYWYRQLPEEGLKFMVYLQKENIIDESGMPKERFSAEFPKEGPSILRIQQVVRGDSAAYFCASSPLGGEQFFGPGTRLTVL.

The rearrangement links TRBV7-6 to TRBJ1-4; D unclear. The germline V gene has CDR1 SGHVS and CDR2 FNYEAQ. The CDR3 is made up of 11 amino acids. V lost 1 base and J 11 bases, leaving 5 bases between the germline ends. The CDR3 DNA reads TGTGCCAGCAGCTTAGGAGGTAAACTGTTTTTT. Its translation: CASSLGGKLFF.

The CDR3: CASSPAGTGDGYTF. The CDR3 DNA sequence: TGCGCCAGCAGCCCGGCAGGGACAGGGGATGGCTACACCTTC. The rearrangement uses TRBV4-1 and TRBJ1-2, with 10 bases fitting TRBD1. V gave up 4 bases and J gave up 6 bases; unmatched junction bases: 5. The CDR3 contains 14 residues. The germline V gene has CDR1 MGHRA and CDR2 YSYEKL.

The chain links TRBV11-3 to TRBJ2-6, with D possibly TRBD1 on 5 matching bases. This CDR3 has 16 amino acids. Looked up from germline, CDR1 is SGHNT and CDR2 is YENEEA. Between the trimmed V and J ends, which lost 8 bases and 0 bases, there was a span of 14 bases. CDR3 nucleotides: TGTGCCAGCGCCACCCCAGGGAACTCTGGGGCCAACGTCCTGACTTTC. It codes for CASATPGNSGANVLTF.

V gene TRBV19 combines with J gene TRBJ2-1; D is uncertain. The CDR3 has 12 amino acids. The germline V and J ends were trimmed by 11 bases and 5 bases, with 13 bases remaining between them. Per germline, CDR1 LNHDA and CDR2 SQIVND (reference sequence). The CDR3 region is CAPMAQHNEQFF. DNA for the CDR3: TGTGCCCCCATGGCCCAGCACAATGAGCAGTTCTTC.

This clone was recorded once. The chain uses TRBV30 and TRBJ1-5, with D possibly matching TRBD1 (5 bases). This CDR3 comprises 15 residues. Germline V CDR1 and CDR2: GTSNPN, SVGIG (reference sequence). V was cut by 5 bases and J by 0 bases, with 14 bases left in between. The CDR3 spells CAWDQGPVSNQPQHF. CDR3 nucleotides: TGTGCCTGGGACCAGGGTCCCGTTAGCAATCAGCCCCAGCATTTT.

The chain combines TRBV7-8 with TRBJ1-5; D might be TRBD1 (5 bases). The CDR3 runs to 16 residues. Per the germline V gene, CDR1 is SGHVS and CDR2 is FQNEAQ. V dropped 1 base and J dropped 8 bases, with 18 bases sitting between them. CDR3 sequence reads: CASSLGIGGALEPQHF. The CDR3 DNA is TGTGCCAGCAGCTTAGGAATTGGAGGGGCCTTGGAGCCCCAGCATTTT.

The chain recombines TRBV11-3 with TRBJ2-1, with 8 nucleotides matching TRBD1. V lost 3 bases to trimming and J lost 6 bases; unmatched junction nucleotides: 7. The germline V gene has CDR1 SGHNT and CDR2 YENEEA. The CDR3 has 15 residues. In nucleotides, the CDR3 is TGTGCCAGCAGCTTTGGCAGGGGGCCTTTCAATGAGCAGTTCTTC. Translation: CASSFGRGPFNEQFF.

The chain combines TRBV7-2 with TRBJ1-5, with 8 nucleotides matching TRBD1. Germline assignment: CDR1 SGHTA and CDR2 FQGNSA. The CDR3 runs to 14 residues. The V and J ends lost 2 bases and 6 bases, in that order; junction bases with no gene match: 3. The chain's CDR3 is CASSLSGGGQPQHF. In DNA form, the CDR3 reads TGTGCCAGCAGCTTATCAGGGGGCGGTCAGCCCCAGCATTTT.

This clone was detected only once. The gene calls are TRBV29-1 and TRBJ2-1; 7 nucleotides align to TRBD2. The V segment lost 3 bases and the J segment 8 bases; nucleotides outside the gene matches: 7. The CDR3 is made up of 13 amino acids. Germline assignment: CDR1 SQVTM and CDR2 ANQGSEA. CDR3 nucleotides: TGCAGCGTTGATATAGGACTAGTCCATGAGCAGTTCTTC. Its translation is CSVDIGLVHEQFF.

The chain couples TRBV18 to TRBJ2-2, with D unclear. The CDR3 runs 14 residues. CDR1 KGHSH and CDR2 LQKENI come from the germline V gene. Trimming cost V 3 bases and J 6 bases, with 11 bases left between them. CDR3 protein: CASSPPHGPGELFF. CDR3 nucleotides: TGTGCCAGCTCACCCCCACACGGGCCCGGGGAGCTGTTTTTT.

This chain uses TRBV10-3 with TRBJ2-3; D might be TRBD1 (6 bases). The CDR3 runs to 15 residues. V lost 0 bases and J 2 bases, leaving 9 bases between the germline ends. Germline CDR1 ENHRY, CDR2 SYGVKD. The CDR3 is CAISESRQATDTQYF. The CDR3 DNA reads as TGTGCCATCAGTGAGTCAAGACAGGCCACAGATACGCAGTATTTT.

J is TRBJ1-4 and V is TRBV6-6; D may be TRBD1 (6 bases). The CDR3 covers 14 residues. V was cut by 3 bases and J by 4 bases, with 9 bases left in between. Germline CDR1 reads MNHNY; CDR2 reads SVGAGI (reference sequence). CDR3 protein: CASSYGQINEKLFF. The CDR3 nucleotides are TGTGCCAGCAGTTATGGACAGATTAATGAAAAACTGTTTTTT.

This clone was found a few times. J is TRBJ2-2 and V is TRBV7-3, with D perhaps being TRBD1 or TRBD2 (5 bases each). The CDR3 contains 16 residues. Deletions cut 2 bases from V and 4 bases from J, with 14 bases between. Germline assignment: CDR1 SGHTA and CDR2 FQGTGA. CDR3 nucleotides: TGTGCCAGCAGCTTAGCCGTGGGGGTGGGCACCGGGGAGCTGTTTTTT. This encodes CASSLAVGVGTGELFF.

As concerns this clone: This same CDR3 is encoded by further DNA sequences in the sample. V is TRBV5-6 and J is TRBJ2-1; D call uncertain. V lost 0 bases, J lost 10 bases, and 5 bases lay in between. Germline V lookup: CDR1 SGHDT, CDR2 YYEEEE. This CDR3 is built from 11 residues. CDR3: CASSLGWEQFF. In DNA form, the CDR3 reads TGTGCCAGCAGCTTGGGCTGGGAGCAGTTCTTC.